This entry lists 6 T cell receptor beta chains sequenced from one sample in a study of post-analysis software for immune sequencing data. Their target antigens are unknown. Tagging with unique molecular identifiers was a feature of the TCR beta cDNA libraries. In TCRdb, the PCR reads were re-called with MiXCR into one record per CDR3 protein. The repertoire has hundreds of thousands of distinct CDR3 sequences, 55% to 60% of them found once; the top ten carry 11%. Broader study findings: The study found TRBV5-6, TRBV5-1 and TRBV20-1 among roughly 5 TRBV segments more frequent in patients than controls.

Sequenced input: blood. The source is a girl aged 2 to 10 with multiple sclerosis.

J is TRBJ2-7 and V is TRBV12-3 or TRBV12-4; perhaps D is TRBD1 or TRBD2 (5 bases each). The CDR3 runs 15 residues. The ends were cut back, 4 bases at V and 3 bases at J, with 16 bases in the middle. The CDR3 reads CASSSGRPWGYEQYF. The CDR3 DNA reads TGTGCCAGCAGTTCGGGACGCCCGTGGGGCTACGAGCAGTACTTC.

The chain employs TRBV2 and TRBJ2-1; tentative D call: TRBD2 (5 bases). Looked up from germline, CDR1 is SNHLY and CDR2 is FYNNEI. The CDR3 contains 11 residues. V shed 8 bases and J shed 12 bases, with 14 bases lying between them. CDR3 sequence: CASQDWERQFF. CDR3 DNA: TGTGCCAGCCAAGACTGGGAGCGGCAGTTCTTC.

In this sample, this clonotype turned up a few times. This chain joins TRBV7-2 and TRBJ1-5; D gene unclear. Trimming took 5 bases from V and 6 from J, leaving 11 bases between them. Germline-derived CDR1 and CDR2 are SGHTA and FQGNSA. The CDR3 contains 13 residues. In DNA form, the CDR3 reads TGTGCCAGCAGCCCGCACCAATCTCAGCCCCAGCATTTT. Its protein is CASSPHQSQPQHF.

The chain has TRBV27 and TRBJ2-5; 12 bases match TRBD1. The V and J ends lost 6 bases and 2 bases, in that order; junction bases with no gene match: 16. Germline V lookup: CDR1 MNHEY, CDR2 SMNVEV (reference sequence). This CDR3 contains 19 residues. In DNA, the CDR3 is TGTGCCAGCAGCTTGAGTGTCCGGGACAGGGGGCCAGATCAAGAGACCCAGTACTTC. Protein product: CASSLSVRDRGPDQETQYF.

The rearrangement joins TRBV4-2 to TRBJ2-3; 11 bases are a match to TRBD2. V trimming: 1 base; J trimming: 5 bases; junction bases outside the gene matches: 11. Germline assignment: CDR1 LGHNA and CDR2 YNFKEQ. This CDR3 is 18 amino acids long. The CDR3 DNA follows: TGTGCCAGCAGCCAAGGTCTTCTAGCGGGGGGCATTGGAGATACGCAGTATTTT. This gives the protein CASSQGLLAGGIGDTQYF.

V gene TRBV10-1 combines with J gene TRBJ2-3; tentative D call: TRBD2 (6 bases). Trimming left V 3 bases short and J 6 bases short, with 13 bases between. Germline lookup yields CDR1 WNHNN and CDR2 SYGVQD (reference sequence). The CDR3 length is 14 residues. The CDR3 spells CASSESGAVDTQYF. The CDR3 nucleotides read TGCGCCAGCAGTGAATCGGGAGCGGTGGATACGCAGTATTTT.